This T cell receptor beta chain stems from a study of T cell clonotyping in hematopoietic cell transplantation. Germline loops: CDR1 SGHTA, CDR2 FQGNSA. V dropped 5 bases and J dropped 11; count of bases not matched to a gene: 17. This CDR3 comprises 15 residues. Profiled with immunoSEQ multiplex PCR; TCRdb holds only in-frame clones, not every one. The data show 9,000 to 15,000 clones, about half seen once. Source material: peripheral blood mononuclear cells. The chain links TRBV7-2 to TRBJ2-7, with TRBD2 matching over 8 bases. The receptor's source is a man aged 45-65 years in good health. Some clones in this sample may be carry-over from other donors' samples. The CDR3 spells CASSPRGSGSNLEYF. For the CDR3, the DNA is TGTGCCAGCAGCCCCCGGGGGAGCGGGAGTAATCTTGAGTACTTC.